The 21 T cell receptor beta chains given below trace back to one sample, sequenced in a study of PD-1 blockade in classical Hodgkin lymphoma. Each patient experienced a relapse that followed autologous stem cell transplantation, and brentuximab vedotin exposure varied. This table comes from immunoSEQ multiplex PCR, and its TCRdb copy is limited to in-frame clones, with some not included. There are around 10,000 clones in the sample; approximately 80% occur only once, and 30% to 35% lies in the top ten. Sequences were derived from peripheral blood mononuclear cells (PBMCs), sampled before the second cycle of nivolumab. The receptor source for this set is a human donor with classical Hodgkin lymphoma.

The CDR3 DNA reads as TGTGCCAGCAGCCAAGCCGGACAGGGTCCCCTGGATACGCAGTATTTT. Its protein is CASSQAGQGPLDTQYF. The chain is built from TRBV16 and TRBJ2-3; 8 bases agree with TRBD1. With 2 bases clipped from V and 6 bases from J, the junction kept 10 bases outside the gene matches. CDR1 is KGHSY and CDR2 is FQNENV in the germline V gene. The CDR3 consists of 16 residues. The whole variable domain, filled in from reference TRBV16 and TRBJ2-3, reads GEEVAQTPKHLVRGEGQKAKLYCAPIKGHSYVFWYQQVLKNEFKFLISFQNENVFDETGMPKERFSAKCLPNSPCSLEIQATKLEDSAVYFCASSQAGQGPLDTQYFGPGTRLTVL.

The J gene is TRBJ2-7, the V gene TRBV28; 7 bases map to TRBD2. CDR1 is MDHEN and CDR2 is SYDVKM in the germline V gene. V was clipped by 3 bases and J by 5 bases; unmatched bases: 7. This CDR3 region has 14 residues. CDR3 in amino acids: CASSLAAGVHEQYF. CDR3 DNA: TGTGCCAGCAGTTTGGCGGCGGGAGTCCACGAGCAGTACTTC.

The chain carries TRBV5-4 and TRBJ1-1, with D perhaps matching TRBD1 (6 bases). Trimming removed 3 bases at V and 0 bases at J, with 12 bases between. This CDR3 has 15 amino acids. Germline CDR1 reads SGHNT; CDR2 reads YYREEE (reference sequence). CDR3 sequence: CASSSPDSLNTEAFF. The CDR3 DNA reads as TGTGCCAGCAGCTCGCCGGACAGCCTGAACACTGAAGCTTTCTTT. Looking up the rest from reference TRBV5-4 and TRBJ1-1 gives the full variable domain: ETGVTQSPTHLIKTRGQQVTLRCSSQSGHNTVSWYQQALGQGPQFIFQYYREEENGRGNFPPRFSGLQFPNYSSELNVNALELDDSALYLCASSSPDSLNTEAFFGQGTRLTVV.

The chain carries TRBV2 and TRBJ2-1, with D uncertain. This CDR3 is 15 amino acids long. Trimming removed 1 base from V and 2 bases from J, with 9 bases in between. CDR1 and CDR2 (germline): SNHLY, FYNNEI. The CDR3 loop is CASSEDGYPYNEQFF. CDR3 DNA sequence: TGTGCCAGCAGTGAAGATGGCTACCCCTACAATGAGCAGTTCTTC.

The chain uses TRBV5-1 and TRBJ2-5; 8 nucleotides line up with TRBD1. CDR1 is SGHRS and CDR2 is YFSETQ in the germline V gene. V lost 4 bases, J lost 2 bases, and 7 bases stayed unmatched. The CDR3 contains 15 residues. The CDR3 region is CASSPGTGIQETQYF. CDR3 DNA: TGCGCCAGCAGCCCGGGGACAGGCATTCAAGAGACCCAGTACTTC.

A single count supports this clone. The chain is built from TRBV5-1 and TRBJ2-5, with 11 bases lining up with TRBD1. The J call may not be correct, given that the DNA end is closer to TRBJ2-7. The CDR3 is made up of 16 amino acids. Germline V gene lookup returns CDR1 SGHRS and CDR2 YFSETQ. CDR3 in DNA: TGCGCCAGCAGCTCCACCGGACAGGGGGCATCCCACGAGCAGTACTTC. It codes for CASSSTGQGASHEQYF.

The chain links TRBV19 to TRBJ1-2, with D unclear. Germline assignment: CDR1 LNHDA and CDR2 SQIVND (reference sequence). The V end was cut by 1 base, the J end by 2 bases, with 8 bases between. The CDR3 has 14 amino acids. CDR3 in amino acids: CASSIVAANYGYTF. CDR3 in DNA: TGTGCCAGTAGTATAGTGGCCGCGAACTATGGCTACACCTTC.

V gene TRBV28 combines with J gene TRBJ2-2; unclear D gene. Trimming stripped 6 bases from V and 0 bases from J, with 14 bases between. The CDR3 is made up of 16 amino acids. Per the germline V gene, CDR1 is MDHEN and CDR2 is SYDVKM. The CDR3 region has the DNA TGTGCCAGCAGGTTAGCCCGGCTCGCGAACACCGGGGAGCTGTTTTTT. The encoded protein is CASRLARLANTGELFF.

This chain links TRBV6-6 with TRBJ2-5, with 10 bases fitting TRBD2. The CDR3 consists of 15 residues. The germline CDR1 and CDR2 sequences are MNHNY and SVGAGI (reference sequence). Losses at the gene ends were 4 bases for V and 5 bases for J; bases not matched to a gene: 7. The CDR3 region is CASSSSSGRGETQYF. DNA of the CDR3: TGTGCCAGCAGTTCTTCTAGCGGGAGAGGGGAGACCCAGTACTTC.

The chain links TRBV7-9 to TRBJ1-1, with 9 bases matching TRBD1. The CDR3 sequence is 14 residues long. Germline CDR1 and CDR2: SEHNR and FQNEAQ (reference sequence). V trimming: 5 bases; J trimming: 3 bases; junction bases outside the gene matches: 4. The CDR3 DNA reads TGTGCCAGCAGCCCTCGGGACAGGGACACTGAAGCTTTCTTT. This gives the protein CASSPRDRDTEAFF.

V gene TRBV7-8 combines with J gene TRBJ1-5, with 7 bases lining up with TRBD1. After removal of 4 bases from V and 1 base from J, the junction contained 7 bases not matched to a gene. CDR3 length: 16 residues. Per the germline V gene, CDR1 is SGHVS and CDR2 is FQNEAQ. Here the CDR3 reads CASSSQGGVSNQPQHF. The CDR3 nucleotides read TGTGCCAGCAGCTCTCAAGGGGGCGTCAGCAATCAGCCCCAGCATTTT.

The sample holds a few counts of this clone. The V and J genes are TRBV28 and TRBJ2-7, with D possibly being TRBD1 (6 bases). Germline V CDR1 and CDR2: MDHEN, SYDVKM. The CDR3 extends over 16 amino acids. The V end lost 5 bases, the J end lost 2 bases, and 19 bases lay between the germline ends. CDR3 protein: CASSDQTGITPYEQYF. CDR3 DNA: TGTGCCAGCAGTGACCAGACAGGTATCACCCCCTACGAGCAGTACTTC.

The chain recombines TRBV9 with TRBJ2-3, with D unclear. Germline CDR1 is SGDLS and CDR2 is YYNGEE. The V end lost 3 bases, the J end lost 2 bases, and 13 bases lay between the germline ends. The CDR3 sequence is 15 residues long. CDR3 in amino acids: CASSESTTSTDTQYF. The CDR3, as DNA: TGTGCCAGCAGCGAAAGCACTACTTCCACAGATACGCAGTATTTT.

This clone is classed as medium-sized. This chain links TRBV5-6 with TRBJ1-5; D is unclear. This CDR3 has 15 residues. The germline gives CDR1 SGHDT, CDR2 YYEEEE. The V end lost 3 bases, the J end lost 9 bases, and 19 bases lay between the germline ends. CDR3 sequence: CASSSWWSGVGPQHF. DNA of the CDR3: TGTGCCAGCAGCTCTTGGTGGTCCGGGGTCGGGCCCCAGCATTTT.

The rearrangement uses TRBV6-5 and TRBJ2-1; 9 nucleotides match TRBD2. V lost 11 bases, J lost 4 bases, and 9 bases stayed unmatched. Germline lookup yields CDR1 MNHEY and CDR2 SVGAGI. There are 14 residues in the CDR3. The CDR3 region is CACRDLAGYNEQFF. The DNA for the CDR3 is TGTGCCTGTCGCGACCTAGCGGGATACAATGAGCAGTTCTTC.

The V gene is TRBV2, the J gene TRBJ1-5; D call uncertain. V lost 2 bases and J 0 bases, leaving 14 bases between the germline ends. The CDR3 sequence is 17 residues long. Per the germline V gene, CDR1 is SNHLY and CDR2 is FYNNEI. As DNA, the CDR3 is TGTGCCAGCAGTGAAACGACGTGGATACATAGCAATCAGCCCCAGCATTTT. Its translation: CASSETTWIHSNQPQHF.

The rearrangement joins TRBV18 to TRBJ2-5; the D is unclear. In germline, CDR1 is KGHSH, CDR2 LQKENI. The CDR3 is made up of 15 amino acids. Trimming took 1 base from V and 2 from J, leaving 11 bases between them. The CDR3 loop reads CASSPRPIGQETQYF. The DNA for the CDR3 is TGTGCCAGCTCACCACGTCCGATAGGTCAAGAGACCCAGTACTTC.

The chain uses TRBV14 and TRBJ2-2, with a tentative D call TRBD2 (5 bases). The V and J ends lost 2 bases and 0 bases respectively, with 10 bases between them. The germline CDR1 and CDR2 sequences are SGHDN and FVKESK. This CDR3 spans 16 amino acids. CDR3 bases: TGTGCCAGCAGCCAATGGAGGCGGACGAACACCGGGGAGCTGTTTTTT. Translating it yields CASSQWRRTNTGELFF.

This chain links TRBV28 with TRBJ1-1; D call uncertain. Germline CDR1 MDHEN, CDR2 SYDVKM. The CDR3 spans 13 residues. V shed 2 bases and J shed 5 bases, with 9 bases lying between them. The CDR3 here is CASSLQVKTEAFF. The CDR3 DNA follows: TGTGCCAGCAGTTTACAGGTTAAAACTGAAGCTTTCTTT.

This clone was detected a few times. The chain couples TRBV29-1 to TRBJ2-1; tentatively, D is TRBD2 (6 bases). The CDR3 length is 17 residues. Germline CDR1 SQVTM, CDR2 ANQGSEA. The V end lost 0 bases, the J end lost 1 base, and 16 bases lay between the germline ends. The CDR3 nucleotides read TGCAGCGTTGAAGATCCAGTCACGGGAGAATCCTACAATGAGCAGTTCTTC. Amino acid sequence: CSVEDPVTGESYNEQFF.

Notes on this clone: At one end the junction does not follow the germline gene, possibly because of a read error. V and J are TRBV5-1 and TRBJ1-4; D possibly corresponds to TRBD1 (6 bases). The CDR3 is 16 residues long. Germline CDR1 reads SGHRS; CDR2 reads YFSETQ. CDR3 coding DNA: TGCGCCAGCGGCTTGGTCTCGGGGGGCGCGGGGGAAAAACTGTTTTTT. Amino acid sequence: CASGLVSGGAGEKLFF.